This TCR beta chain was captured in a study of blood T cells in healthy people across ages. Germline lookup yields CDR1 SQVTM and CDR2 ANQGSEA. The CDR3 is made up of 12 amino acids. V was trimmed by 5 bases and J by 3 bases, leaving 8 bases between them. A remark on this clonotype: The antigen remains undetermined.

Study observations and caveats: Lack of knowledge of donor CMV status possibly confounded expanded clonotype changes. Fewer expanded clones and more diversity marked long-lived versus aged donors.

The authors ran a second PCR of roughly 6 to 11 cycles using a sample-barcoded 5' primer and a J-beta primer mix. Every cDNA was tagged by a template-switch adaptor with 12 random nucleotides. From each sample, at least 3 million paired-end reads containing CDR3 were obtained. MiXCR was run by TCRdb on the 5' RACE reads, yielding one entry per CDR3 protein. Of about 730,000 distinct CDR3 sequences listed, roughly two fifths are singletons. Sequences were obtained from blood. The rearrangement joins TRBV29-1 to TRBJ2-1, with D possibly matching TRBD2 (5 bases). The receptor was isolated from a woman aged 60 to 75 in good health. The CDR3 region has the DNA TGCAGCGTTCTACGGGGCTACAATGAGCAGTTCTTC. It yields the protein CSVLRGYNEQFF.